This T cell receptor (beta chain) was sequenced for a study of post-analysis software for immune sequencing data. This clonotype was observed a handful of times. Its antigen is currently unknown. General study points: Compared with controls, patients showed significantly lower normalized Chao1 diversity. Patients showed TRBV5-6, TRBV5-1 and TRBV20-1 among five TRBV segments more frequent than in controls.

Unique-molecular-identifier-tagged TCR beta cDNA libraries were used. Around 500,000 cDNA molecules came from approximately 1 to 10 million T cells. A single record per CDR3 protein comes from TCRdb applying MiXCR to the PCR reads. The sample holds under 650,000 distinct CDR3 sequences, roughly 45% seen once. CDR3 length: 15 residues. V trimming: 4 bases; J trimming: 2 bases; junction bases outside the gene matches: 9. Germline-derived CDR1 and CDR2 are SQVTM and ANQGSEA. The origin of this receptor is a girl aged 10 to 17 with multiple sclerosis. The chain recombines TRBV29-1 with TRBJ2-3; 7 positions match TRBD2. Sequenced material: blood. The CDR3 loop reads CSVGLLAVITDTQYF. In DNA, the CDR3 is TGCAGCGTTGGGTTGCTAGCGGTCATCACAGATACGCAGTATTTT.